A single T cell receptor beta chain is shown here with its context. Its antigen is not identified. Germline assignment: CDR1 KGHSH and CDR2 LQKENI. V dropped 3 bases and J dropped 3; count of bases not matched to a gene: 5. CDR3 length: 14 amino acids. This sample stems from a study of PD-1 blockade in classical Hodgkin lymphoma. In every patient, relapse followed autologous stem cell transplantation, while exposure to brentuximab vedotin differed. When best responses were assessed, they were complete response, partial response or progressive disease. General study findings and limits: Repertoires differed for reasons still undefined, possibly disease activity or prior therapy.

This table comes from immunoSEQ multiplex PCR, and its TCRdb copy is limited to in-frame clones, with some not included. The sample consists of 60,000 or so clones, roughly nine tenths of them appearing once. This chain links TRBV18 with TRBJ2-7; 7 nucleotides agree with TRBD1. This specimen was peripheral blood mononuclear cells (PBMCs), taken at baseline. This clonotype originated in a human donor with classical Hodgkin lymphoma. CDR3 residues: CASSPNGDSYEQYF. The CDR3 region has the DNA TGTGCCAGCTCACCGAACGGGGACAGCTACGAGCAGTACTTC.